This TCR beta chain was captured by sequencing in a study of OX40 agonist ivuxolimab in advanced cancers. Findings and limits, study-wide: There were also nonresponders showing low normalized T-cell clonal expansion. Expanded clones were, on average, more numerous among CD8+ T cells than CD4+.

Autoimmune disease history or systemic immunosuppression led to patient exclusion. Clones were read by immunoSEQ multiplex PCR, and TCRdb kept only the in-frame ones, dropping some. The top ten hold more than 1.5% of the sample, which has roughly 41,000 clones, 82% seen once. Per the germline V gene, CDR1 is SNHLY and CDR2 is FYNNEI. The ends were cut back, 2 bases at V and 5 bases at J, with 12 bases in the middle. The CDR3 extends over 15 amino acids. Of note for this clone: Its antigen is still unknown.

Material: CD4+ or CD8+ T cells sorted from blood, obtained in a trial of the OX40 agonist ivuxolimab. The gene calls are TRBV2 and TRBJ1-4, with D possibly matching TRBD1 (6 bases). The receptor comes from an adult with an advanced solid tumor such as melanoma, head and neck, liver or kidney cancer. The CDR3 protein is CASSETGQPNEKLFF. The CDR3, as DNA: TGTGCCAGCAGTGAAACGGGACAACCCAATGAAAAACTGTTTTTT. The entire variable domain, with the rest obtained from reference TRBV2 and TRBJ1-4, is as follows: EPEVTQTPSHQVTQMGQEVILRCVPISNHLYFYWYRQILGQKVEFLVSFYNNEISEKSEIFDDQFSVERPDGSNFTLKIRSTKLEDSAMYFCASSETGQPNEKLFFGSGTQLSVL.